The clone carrying this TCR beta chain turned up a few times. Its antigen is still unknown. V was trimmed by 2 bases and J by 4 bases, leaving 14 bases between them. CDR3 length: 14 amino acids. CDR1 is SQVTM, CDR2 ANQGSEA, per germline. These data come from a study of early T cells in non-severe SARS-CoV-2 infection. The study's findings and limits: Reliance on VDJdb matching favored anti-spike CD8 responses; private and CD4 specificities were missed.

Attached unique molecular identifiers marked individual cDNA molecules. TCRdb reanalysed the 5' RACE reads using MiXCR and keeps one entry per CDR3 protein. The sample lists around 34,000 distinct CDR3 sequences; about 4.5% were seen once. The clonotype originates from an adult who was a healthcare worker with PCR-confirmed SARS-CoV-2 infection or an uninfected control (not recorded which). V and J are TRBV29-1 and TRBJ1-2; D is undetermined. The material sequenced was whole blood. In nucleotides, the CDR3 is TGCAGCGTTGAAACCTCTGCCGGGTCCTATGGCTACACCTTC. This translates into CSVETSAGSYGYTF.